These 4 T cell receptor beta chains were sequenced from one sample in a study of blood T cell repertoires in COVID-19. Profiled with immunoSEQ multiplex PCR; TCRdb holds only in-frame clones, not every one. The table has about 58,000 clones, about 81% seen once. What was sequenced was peripheral blood. The source of these receptors is a man between 60 and 70 years old with COVID-19, enrolled during active disease.

The chain links TRBV10-3 to TRBJ1-3; D possibly corresponds to TRBD1 (5 bases). The V end was cut by 0 bases, the J end by 2 bases, with 8 bases between. Germline V gives CDR1 ENHRY, CDR2 SYGVKD. The CDR3 loop spans 15 amino acids. The CDR3 DNA reads as TGTGCCATCAGTGAGTCGCAGGGAACTGGAAACACCATATATTTT. Its translation is CAISESQGTGNTIYF.

Concerning this clone: Germline is not matched at one junction end, which may reflect a read error. This chain joins TRBV7-9 and TRBJ1-5, with TRBD1 identical over 11 bases. Germline assignment: CDR1 SEHNR and CDR2 FQNEAQ (reference sequence). The CDR3 length is 15 residues. The DNA for the CDR3 is TGTGCCAGCAGCTTGGGGACAGGGGGGTATCAGGCCCAGCATTTT. Protein sequence: CASSLGTGGYQAQHF. The full variable domain, rest sourced from reference TRBV7-9 and TRBJ1-5, is DTGVSQNPRHKITKRGQNVTFRCDPISEHNRLYWYRQTLGQGPEFLTYFQNEAQLEKSRLLSDRFSAERPKGSFSTLEIQRTEQGDSAMYLCASSLGTGGYQAQHFGDGTRLSIL.

This clone turned up a few times. J is TRBJ2-7 and V is TRBV6-5; 7 nucleotides line up with TRBD1. This CDR3 spans 15 amino acids. The V segment lost 6 bases and the J segment 1 base; nucleotides outside the gene matches: 9. The germline gives CDR1 MNHEY, CDR2 SVGAGI. CDR3 bases: TGTGCCAGCAGCTATACAGGGGTGCAATCCTACGAGCAGTACTTC. Its translation: CASSYTGVQSYEQYF.

This chain uses TRBV7-2 with TRBJ1-2; D uncertain. The V and J ends lost 0 bases and 5 bases respectively, with 13 bases between them. In germline, CDR1 is SGHTA, CDR2 FQGNSA. The CDR3 runs to 15 residues. The chain's CDR3 is CASSLAIAALYGYTF. The CDR3 nucleotides read TGTGCCAGCAGCTTAGCGATAGCAGCTTTGTATGGCTACACCTTC.